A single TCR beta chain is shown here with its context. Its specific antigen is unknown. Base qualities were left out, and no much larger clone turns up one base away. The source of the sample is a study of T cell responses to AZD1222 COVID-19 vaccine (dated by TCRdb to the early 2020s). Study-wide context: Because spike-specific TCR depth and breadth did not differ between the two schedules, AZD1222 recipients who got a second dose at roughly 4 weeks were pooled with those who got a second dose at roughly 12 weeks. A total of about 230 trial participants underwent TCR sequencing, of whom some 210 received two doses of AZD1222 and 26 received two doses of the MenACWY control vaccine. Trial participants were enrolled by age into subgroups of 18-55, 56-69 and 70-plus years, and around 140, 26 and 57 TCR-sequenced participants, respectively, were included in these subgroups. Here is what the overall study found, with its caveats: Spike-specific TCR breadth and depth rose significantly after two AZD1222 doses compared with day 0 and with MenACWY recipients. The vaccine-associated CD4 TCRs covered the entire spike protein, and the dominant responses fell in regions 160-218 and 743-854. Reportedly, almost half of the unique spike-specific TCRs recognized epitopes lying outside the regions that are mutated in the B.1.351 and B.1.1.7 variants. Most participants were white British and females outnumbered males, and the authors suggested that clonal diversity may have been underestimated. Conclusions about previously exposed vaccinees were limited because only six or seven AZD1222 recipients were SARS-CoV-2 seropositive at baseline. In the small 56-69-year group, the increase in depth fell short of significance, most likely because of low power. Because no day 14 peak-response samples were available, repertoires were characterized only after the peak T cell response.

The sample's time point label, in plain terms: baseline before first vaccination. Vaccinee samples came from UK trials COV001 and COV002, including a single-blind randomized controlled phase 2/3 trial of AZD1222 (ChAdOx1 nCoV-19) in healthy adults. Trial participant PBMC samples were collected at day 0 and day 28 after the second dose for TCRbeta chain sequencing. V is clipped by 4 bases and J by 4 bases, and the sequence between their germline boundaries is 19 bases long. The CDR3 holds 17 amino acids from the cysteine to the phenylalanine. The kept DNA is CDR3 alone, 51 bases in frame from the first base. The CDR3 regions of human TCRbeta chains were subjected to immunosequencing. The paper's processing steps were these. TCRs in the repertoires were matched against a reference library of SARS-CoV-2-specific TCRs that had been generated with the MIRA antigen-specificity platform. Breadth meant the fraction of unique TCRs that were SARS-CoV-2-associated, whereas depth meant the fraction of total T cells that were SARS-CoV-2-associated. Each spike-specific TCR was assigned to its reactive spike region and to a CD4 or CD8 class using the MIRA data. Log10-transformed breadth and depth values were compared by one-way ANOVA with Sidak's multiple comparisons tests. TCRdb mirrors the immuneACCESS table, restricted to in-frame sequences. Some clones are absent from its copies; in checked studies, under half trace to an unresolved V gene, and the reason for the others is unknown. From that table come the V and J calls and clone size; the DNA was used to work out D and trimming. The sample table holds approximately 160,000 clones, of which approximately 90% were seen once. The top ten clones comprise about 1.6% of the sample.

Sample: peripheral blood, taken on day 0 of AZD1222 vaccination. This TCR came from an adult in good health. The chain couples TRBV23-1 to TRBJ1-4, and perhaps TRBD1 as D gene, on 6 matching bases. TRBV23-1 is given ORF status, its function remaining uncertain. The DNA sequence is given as TGCGCCAGCAGTCTAAACTACAGGGAACTGTATAATGAAAAACTGTTTTTT. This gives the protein CASSLNYRELYNEKLFF.